The rows below give T cell receptor beta chains drawn from one sample of a study of cytomegalovirus exposure and HLA in healthy donors. The table came from immunoSEQ multiplex PCR; TCRdb's copy has only in-frame clones and leaves some out. Of under 150,000 clones listed, 65% to 85% are singletons. Sample: PBMCs. All receptors come from a woman aged 40 to 55 in good health and CMV-seronegative. CDR3s include the opening cysteine and the closing phenylalanine or tryptophan. The order of the fields is D gene, V gene, J gene, clone size, CDR3 DNA, CDR3 protein. A D gene is named only where the DNA matches it firmly. Expanded clones get a size class; other rows say once, few or many, or leave the size out.

d_call: .
v_call: TRBV7-3
j_call: TRBJ2-2
clone_size: few
cdr3_nt: TGTGCCAGCAGCCCAGTTGCTGCCGCGAACACCGGGGAGCTGTTTTTT
cdr3_aa: CASSPVAAANTGELFF

d_call: TRBD2
v_call: TRBV19
j_call: TRBJ2-1
clone_size: .
cdr3_nt: TGTGCCAGTAGTCCTGTGCCCGGGACTAGCGGGGGGGCTTACAATGAGCAGTTCTTC
cdr3_aa: CASSPVPGTSGGAYNEQFF

d_call: TRBD1
v_call: TRBV10-1
j_call: TRBJ2-2
clone_size: few
cdr3_nt: TGCGCCAGCAGTGACGACAGGGTTGACACCGGGGAGCTGTTTTTT
cdr3_aa: CASSDDRVDTGELFF

d_call: TRBD2
v_call: TRBV18
j_call: TRBJ2-2
clone_size: once
cdr3_nt: TGTGCCAGCTCTCTTCTAGCGGGAGGCCTAAACACCGGGGAGCTGTTTTTT
cdr3_aa: CASSLLAGGLNTGELFF

d_call: .
v_call: TRBV27
j_call: TRBJ1-6
clone_size: .
cdr3_nt: TGTGCCAGCAGTGAGACAGCCACCATTTTATATAATTCACCCCTCCACTTT
cdr3_aa: CASSETATILYNSPLHF

d_call: TRBD2
v_call: TRBV19
j_call: TRBJ2-4
clone_size: .
cdr3_nt: TGTGCCAGTAGTATAACTAGCGGTCCCGCCCCGTACTTC
cdr3_aa: CASSITSGPAPYF

d_call: TRBD1
v_call: TRBV27
j_call: TRBJ2-5
clone_size: .
cdr3_nt: TGTGCCAGCAGTCCTTTGGGACAGCGACAAGAGACCCAGTACTTC
cdr3_aa: CASSPLGQRQETQYF

d_call: TRBD1
v_call: TRBV7-9
j_call: TRBJ1-1
clone_size: .
cdr3_nt: TGTGCCAGCAGCGCCGGGGACAGGGTGTTTGTGGGCACTGAAGCTTTCTTT
cdr3_aa: CASSAGDRVFVGTEAFF

d_call: .
v_call: TRBV29-1
j_call: TRBJ1-1
clone_size: .
cdr3_nt: TGCAGCGTTAAACAAGCGGGGGGGAACACTGAAGCTTTCTTT
cdr3_aa: CSVKQAGGNTEAFF

d_call: TRBD1
v_call: TRBV29-1
j_call: TRBJ2-3
clone_size: .
cdr3_nt: TGCAGCGTTGAGGGTGAGACAGGGGGCACAGATACGCAGTATTTT
cdr3_aa: CSVEGETGGTDTQYF

d_call: .
v_call: TRBV28
j_call: TRBJ1-1
clone_size: .
cdr3_nt: TGTGCCAGCAACCTCTCCCTACAGGGCGCAAACACTGAAGCTTTCTTT
cdr3_aa: CASNLSLQGANTEAFF

d_call: .
v_call: TRBV14
j_call: TRBJ1-2
clone_size: .
cdr3_nt: TGTGCCAGCAGCCAAGTTTTTATCCCCTATGGCTACACCTTC
cdr3_aa: CASSQVFIPYGYTF

d_call: TRBD1
v_call: TRBV2
j_call: TRBJ2-1
clone_size: once
cdr3_nt: TGTGCCAGCAGTGGTAACCTCAGGGGGAGTCTTAGGAATGAGCAGTTCTTC
cdr3_aa: CASSGNLRGSLRNEQFF

d_call: TRBD2
v_call: TRBV30
j_call: TRBJ2-3
clone_size: .
cdr3_nt: TGTGCCTGGAGTGTGGGAGGGACTAGCACAGATACGCAGTATTTT
cdr3_aa: CAWSVGGTSTDTQYF

d_call: TRBD2
v_call: TRBV4-1
j_call: TRBJ2-7
clone_size: .
cdr3_nt: TGCGCCAGCAGCCTTGAGGGACTAGCGGCTCCCTACGAGCAGTACTTC
cdr3_aa: CASSLEGLAAPYEQYF

d_call: .
v_call: TRBV5-6
j_call: TRBJ2-1
clone_size: .
cdr3_nt: TGTGCCAGCAGCTTGATGGGGGCACGCGATGAGCAGTTCTTC
cdr3_aa: CASSLMGARDEQFF

d_call: TRBD2
v_call: TRBV5-4
j_call: TRBJ2-3
clone_size: .
cdr3_nt: TGTGCCAGCAGCACCGGACTAGCAATGGGCACAGATACGCAGTATTTT
cdr3_aa: CASSTGLAMGTDTQYF

d_call: .
v_call: TRBV27
j_call: TRBJ1-5
clone_size: .
cdr3_nt: TGTGCCAGCAGTCCACAATTCAGCAATCAGCCCCAGCATTTT
cdr3_aa: CASSPQFSNQPQHF

d_call: .
v_call: TRBV6-5
j_call: TRBJ1-1
clone_size: .
cdr3_nt: TGTGCCAGCAGTTACTCAGCCGGGAACACTGAAGCTTTCTTT
cdr3_aa: CASSYSAGNTEAFF

d_call: .
v_call: TRBV28
j_call: TRBJ2-7
clone_size: once
cdr3_nt: TGTGCCAGCAGCTATGTAGGGGTACACGAGCAGTACTTC
cdr3_aa: CASSYVGVHEQYF

d_call: .
v_call: TRBV2
j_call: TRBJ1-1
clone_size: .
cdr3_nt: TGTGCCAGCAGATCCTACAGGGACACTGAAGCTTTCTTT
cdr3_aa: CASRSYRDTEAFF

d_call: TRBD2
v_call: TRBV28
j_call: TRBJ2-1
clone_size: .
cdr3_nt: TGTGCCAGCAGGACCGGGACTAGCGGTTACAATGAGCAGTTCTTC
cdr3_aa: CASRTGTSGYNEQFF

d_call: TRBD1
v_call: TRBV9
j_call: TRBJ2-1
clone_size: .
cdr3_nt: TGTGCCAGCAGCCCCGACCACAGGGGGAAAAACAATGAGCAGTTCTTC
cdr3_aa: CASSPDHRGKNNEQFF

d_call: .
v_call: TRBV5-8
j_call: TRBJ1-5
clone_size: .
cdr3_nt: TGTGCCAGCAGCCTAGGACTCGGTGACAATCAGCCCCAGCATTTT
cdr3_aa: CASSLGLGDNQPQHF

d_call: .
v_call: TRBV6-1
j_call: TRBJ2-5
clone_size: .
cdr3_nt: TGTGCCAGCAGTTTCACGGGATTCCAAGAGACCCAGTACTTC
cdr3_aa: CASSFTGFQETQYF

d_call: TRBD2
v_call: TRBV9
j_call: TRBJ2-1
clone_size: .
cdr3_nt: TGTGCCAGCAGCGTAGACAGCGGGAGGAATGAGCAGTTCTTC
cdr3_aa: CASSVDSGRNEQFF

d_call: TRBD2
v_call: TRBV19
j_call: TRBJ2-7
clone_size: .
cdr3_nt: TGTGCCAGTGGGGAAAGCGGGAGGCCCCTCGGCGAGCAGTACTTC
cdr3_aa: CASGESGRPLGEQYF

d_call: .
v_call: TRBV27
j_call: TRBJ2-7
clone_size: .
cdr3_nt: TGTGCCAGCAGCGAAGCGGCAGGGAGGTACTACGAGCAGTACTTC
cdr3_aa: CASSEAAGRYYEQYF

d_call: TRBD2
v_call: TRBV4-2
j_call: TRBJ2-7
clone_size: few
cdr3_nt: TGTGCCAGCAGCCAAGCTAGCGGGATGGGATACGAGCAGTACTTC
cdr3_aa: CASSQASGMGYEQYF

d_call: TRBD1
v_call: TRBV18
j_call: TRBJ2-7
clone_size: once
cdr3_nt: TGTGCCAGCTCACCGACGACAGGGATCGGAGCCGAGCAGTACTTC
cdr3_aa: CASSPTTGIGAEQYF

d_call: TRBD1
v_call: TRBV30
j_call: TRBJ1-1
clone_size: .
cdr3_nt: TGTGCCTGGAGTGTATACCGAACATCGGGACAGGAGAACACTGAAGCTTTCTTT
cdr3_aa: CAWSVYRTSGQENTEAFF

d_call: TRBD2
v_call: TRBV2
j_call: TRBJ2-1
clone_size: few
cdr3_nt: TGTGCCAGCAGCGTAGACTCGGGGGGGGCCTACAATGAGCAGTTCTTC
cdr3_aa: CASSVDSGGAYNEQFF

d_call: .
v_call: TRBV5-1
j_call: TRBJ2-5
clone_size: .
cdr3_nt: TGCGCCAGCAGCTTGGCCACGGGGGTTAAGACCCAGTACTTC
cdr3_aa: CASSLATGVKTQYF

d_call: TRBD1
v_call: TRBV19
j_call: TRBJ1-5
clone_size: .
cdr3_nt: TGTGCCAGTACCCTCGACAGGGATAATCAGCCCCAGCATTTT
cdr3_aa: CASTLDRDNQPQHF

d_call: .
v_call: TRBV27
j_call: TRBJ1-6
clone_size: .
cdr3_nt: TGTGCCAGCAGTTTTGTGGGAGGGTATTCACCCCTCCACTTT
cdr3_aa: CASSFVGGYSPLHF

d_call: .
v_call: TRBV2
j_call: TRBJ2-4
clone_size: .
cdr3_nt: TGTGCCAGCAGTGGGACAGTAGGCAAAAACAGTCAGTACTTC
cdr3_aa: CASSGTVGKNSQYF

d_call: .
v_call: TRBV7-9
j_call: TRBJ2-1
clone_size: few
cdr3_nt: TGTGCCAGCAGCCCAGAGCGGACCGAATACAATGAGCAGTTCTTC
cdr3_aa: CASSPERTEYNEQFF

d_call: .
v_call: TRBV9
j_call: TRBJ1-1
clone_size: .
cdr3_nt: TGTGCCAGCAGCGTATCCCCGGACAGTACTGAAGCTTTCTTT
cdr3_aa: CASSVSPDSTEAFF

d_call: TRBD1
v_call: TRBV18
j_call: TRBJ2-6
clone_size: .
cdr3_nt: TGTGCCAGCTCACCAGATATTTGGGGACAGGGACCAGGTCCTGGGGCCAACGTCCTGACTTTC
cdr3_aa: CASSPDIWGQGPGPGANVLTF

d_call: TRBD2
v_call: TRBV10-3
j_call: TRBJ2-2
clone_size: once
cdr3_nt: TGTGCCACGAAGACTAGCGGGAGTGCGGACACCGGGGAGCTGTTTTTT
cdr3_aa: CATKTSGSADTGELFF

d_call: .
v_call: TRBV4-2
j_call: TRBJ2-3
clone_size: .
cdr3_nt: TGTGCCAGCAGCCAAGGCTCGCCGGGAGACCCCACAGATACGCAGTATTTT
cdr3_aa: CASSQGSPGDPTDTQYF

d_call: .
v_call: TRBV7-2
j_call: TRBJ1-6
clone_size: .
cdr3_nt: TGTGCCAGCAGCTACCGGGTCCCTTCTTCACCCCTCCACTTT
cdr3_aa: CASSYRVPSSPLHF

d_call: .
v_call: TRBV19
j_call: TRBJ2-6
clone_size: .
cdr3_nt: TGTGCCAGTAGTATAAGCGCTGGGGCCAACGTCCTGACTTTC
cdr3_aa: CASSISAGANVLTF

d_call: TRBD1
v_call: TRBV10-2
j_call: TRBJ1-1
clone_size: .
cdr3_nt: TGCGCCAGCAGGGAGGGACAGCGTGATCAAGCTTTCTTT
cdr3_aa: CASREGQRDQAFF

d_call: TRBD2
v_call: TRBV5-5
j_call: TRBJ2-1
clone_size: few
cdr3_nt: TGTGCCAGCAGCCTCACAGGTAGCGGGGTGGGTAATGAGCAGTTCTTC
cdr3_aa: CASSLTGSGVGNEQFF

d_call: TRBD1
v_call: TRBV28
j_call: TRBJ1-2
clone_size: .
cdr3_nt: TGTGCCATTAACAGGGGGCTGGGAGGCTACACCTTC
cdr3_aa: CAINRGLGGYTF

d_call: .
v_call: TRBV27
j_call: TRBJ2-1
clone_size: .
cdr3_nt: TGTGCCAGCAGTTTACCTAAGTACAATGAGCAGTTCTTC
cdr3_aa: CASSLPKYNEQFF

d_call: TRBD1
v_call: TRBV5-6
j_call: TRBJ1-1
clone_size: .
cdr3_nt: TGTGCCAGCAGCTCGGACAGGATGAACACTGAAGCTTTCTTT
cdr3_aa: CASSSDRMNTEAFF

d_call: .
v_call: TRBV5-1
j_call: TRBJ2-2
clone_size: .
cdr3_nt: TGCGCCAGCAGCTTGGGTAAGGGAGCCGGGGAGCTGTTTTTT
cdr3_aa: CASSLGKGAGELFF

d_call: TRBD2
v_call: TRBV6-5
j_call: TRBJ2-3
clone_size: .
cdr3_nt: TGTGCCAGCAGTGGACCTAGCGGGGAACGGGATACGCAGTATTTT
cdr3_aa: CASSGPSGERDTQYF

d_call: .
v_call: TRBV5-1
j_call: TRBJ1-1
clone_size: .
cdr3_nt: TGCGCCAGCAGCCTCCCCCCCAACACTGAAGCTTTCTTT
cdr3_aa: CASSLPPNTEAFF

d_call: TRBD1
v_call: TRBV5-6
j_call: TRBJ2-4
clone_size: .
cdr3_nt: TGTGCCAGCAGCCCCGCCGGGACAGGGGGCAGGTACATTCAGTACTTC
cdr3_aa: CASSPAGTGGRYIQYF

d_call: .
v_call: TRBV5-1
j_call: TRBJ2-3
clone_size: .
cdr3_nt: TGCGCCAGCAGCTTGGGAGGAGAAACAGATACGCAGTATTTT
cdr3_aa: CASSLGGETDTQYF

d_call: TRBD2
v_call: TRBV5-4
j_call: TRBJ2-5
clone_size: .
cdr3_nt: TGTGCCAGCAGCCTCGGGACTAGCGGGAGGGAAGAGACCCAGTACTTC
cdr3_aa: CASSLGTSGREETQYF

d_call: .
v_call: TRBV13
j_call: TRBJ2-1
clone_size: few
cdr3_nt: TGTGCCAGCAGCTCTCAAAGGGGGGGCAATGAGCAGTTCTTC
cdr3_aa: CASSSQRGGNEQFF

d_call: TRBD1
v_call: TRBV28
j_call: TRBJ2-2
clone_size: .
cdr3_nt: TGTGCCAGCAGTTTCCGGGACAGGGTTCGGGCCGGGGAGCTGTTTTTT
cdr3_aa: CASSFRDRVRAGELFF

d_call: TRBD2
v_call: TRBV6-1
j_call: TRBJ2-5
clone_size: .
cdr3_nt: TGTGCCGTGATGGCTAGCGGGGAAGAGACCCAGTACTTC
cdr3_aa: CAVMASGEETQYF

d_call: .
v_call: TRBV9
j_call: TRBJ2-7
clone_size: .
cdr3_nt: TGTGCCAGCAGCCCGTACGGGAGCTCCTACGAGCAGTACTTC
cdr3_aa: CASSPYGSSYEQYF

d_call: TRBD1
v_call: TRBV28
j_call: TRBJ1-4
clone_size: .
cdr3_nt: TGTGCCAGCAGTTTAGGGGCGAGGGGGCGTGAAAAACTGTTTTTT
cdr3_aa: CASSLGARGREKLFF